The 15 T cell receptor beta chains below were found in one sample sequenced in a study of human T cells and chemical hapten exposure. Before extraction, the whole blood was not fractionated, and total RNA was taken from it. TCRdb recomputed calls from the 5' RACE reads with MiXCR, one row per CDR3 protein. In the table there are 95,000 to 120,000 distinct CDR3 sequences, more than 15% of which are singletons. The receptors were sampled from a human donor in good health.

This chain joins TRBV6-6 and TRBJ2-1; no clear D gene. Germline CDR1 is MNHNY and CDR2 is SVGAGI (reference sequence). The CDR3 length is 14 residues. Trimming removed 3 bases from V and 0 bases from J, with 6 bases in between. The CDR3 sequence is CASSYSLSYNEQFF. CDR3 in DNA: TGTGCCAGCAGTTATTCGCTCTCCTACAATGAGCAGTTCTTC.

The CDR3 DNA sequence: TGTGCCAGCAGTTACCCCAGGGGGTCCGGCTACGAGCAGTACTTC. This encodes CASSYPRGSGYEQYF. This rearrangement joins TRBV6-5 to TRBJ2-7, with TRBD1 identical over 7 bases. In germline, CDR1 is MNHEY, CDR2 SVGAGI. Germline trimming cut 2 bases from V and 3 bases from J; bases unmatched to any gene: 7. This CDR3 has 15 amino acids.

This clonotype was seen more than once but under ten times. This sequence joins TRBV6-5 and TRBJ2-1; D remains ambiguous. Germline V gene data show CDR1 as MNHEY and CDR2 as SVGAGI. V dropped 8 bases and J dropped 14 bases, with 28 bases sitting between them. CDR3 length: 15 amino acids. CDR3 in amino acids: CASAKKTIEHANEFF. The CDR3 DNA is TGTGCCAGCGCTAAGAAGACGATTGAGCACGCGAACGAGTTCTTC.

This sequence joins TRBV20-1 and TRBJ2-3, with D hard to call. V was cut by 5 bases and J by 2 bases, with 17 bases left in between. The CDR3 loop spans 15 amino acids. Germline loops: CDR1 DFQATT, CDR2 SNEGSKA (reference sequence). The CDR3 loop reads CSADVKEEVTDTQYF. DNA of the CDR3: TGCAGTGCTGATGTAAAAGAGGAAGTCACAGATACGCAGTATTTT.

This clonotype was seen many times. J is TRBJ2-2 and V is TRBV5-5; 11 nucleotides align to TRBD1. Trimming took 2 bases from V and 5 from J; bases not matched to a gene: 5. Germline V lookup: CDR1 SGHKS, CDR2 YYEKEE (reference sequence). This CDR3 contains 16 residues. The CDR3 protein is CASSLTGTGGTGELFF. The CDR3 nucleotides read TGTGCCAGCAGCTTAACCGGGACAGGGGGTACCGGGGAGCTGTTTTTT. Full variable domain (outside the CDR3, taken from reference TRBV5-5 and TRBJ2-2): DAGVTQSPTHLIKTRGQQVTLRCSPISGHKSVSWYQQVLGQGPQFIFQYYEKEERGRGNFPDRFSARQFPNYSSELNVNALLLGDSALYLCASSLTGTGGTGELFFGEGSRLTVL.

This clonotype came up a few times. This chain uses TRBV7-8 with TRBJ1-5; 7 positions agree with TRBD1. V gave up 5 bases and J gave up 1 base; unmatched junction bases: 8. The CDR3 sequence is 16 residues long. Germline CDR1 and CDR2: SGHVS and FQNEAQ. The CDR3 reads CASSDRVLGSNQPQHF. The DNA of the CDR3 is TGTGCCAGCAGCGACAGGGTTCTTGGGAGCAATCAGCCCCAGCATTTT.

This clonotype was detected only a few times. The chain has TRBV6-5 and TRBJ2-3; 8 bases are a match to TRBD2. This CDR3 contains 16 residues. V was pared by 2 bases and J by 2 bases, with 6 bases of the junction left unmatched. The germline V gene encodes CDR1 MNHEY and CDR2 SVGAGI. CDR3 loop: CASSYGTGGPTDTQYF. For the CDR3, the DNA is TGTGCCAGCAGTTACGGGACGGGAGGGCCCACAGATACGCAGTATTTT.

In nucleotides, the CDR3 is TGTGCCAGCAGGCAGGACAGGGGTGACGAGCAGTACTTC. Its protein is CASRQDRGDEQYF. The V and J genes are TRBV12-3 or TRBV12-4 and TRBJ2-7; 9 bases line up with TRBD1. This CDR3 contains 13 residues. V dropped 6 bases and J dropped 5; count of bases not matched to a gene: 5.

The table lists this clonotype with many counts. The chain is built from TRBV20-1 and TRBJ2-5, with D perhaps matching TRBD1 (5 bases). CDR1 is DFQATT, CDR2 SNEGSKA, per germline (reference sequence). Trimming shortened V by 6 bases and J by 1 base, and 9 bases separated the two germline ends. This CDR3 is 12 amino acids long. CDR3 nucleotides: TGCAGTGCCGCAGGGTTCCAAGAGACCCAGTACTTC. Translated, it gives CSAAGFQETQYF.

In its sample, this clonotype was seen a few times. The rearrangement links TRBV11-2 to TRBJ1-1; TRBD1 might be the D (6 bases). The CDR3 length is 13 residues. With 3 bases removed from V and 4 bases from J, the gap between germline ends came to 9 bases. Germline-derived CDR1 and CDR2 are SGHAT and FQNNGV. CDR3 bases: TGTGCCAGCAGCTTCCCAGGGGTCACTGAAGCTTTCTTT. It encodes CASSFPGVTEAFF. The whole variable domain, filled in from reference TRBV11-2 and TRBJ1-1, reads EAGVAQSPRYKIIEKRQSVAFWCNPISGHATLYWYQQILGQGPKLLIQFQNNGVVDDSQLPKDRFSAERLKGVDSTLKIQPAKLEDSAVYLCASSFPGVTEAFFGQGTRLTVV.

This chain joins TRBV10-2 and TRBJ2-6; no firm D call. The germline V gene has CDR1 WSHSY and CDR2 SAAADI. The V end was cut by 6 bases, the J end by 0 bases, with 9 bases between. CDR3 length equals 15 residues. CDR3 in amino acids: CASSDIYSGANVLTF. The CDR3 nucleotides read TGCGCCAGCAGCGATATCTACTCTGGGGCCAACGTCCTGACTTTC.

This clonotype has just a few counts. This sequence joins TRBV6-1 and TRBJ2-2, with TRBD2 matching over 7 bases. The ends lost 3 bases at V and 6 bases at J; junction bases unmatched: 7. The CDR3 extends over 15 amino acids. The V gene's germline CDR1 is MNHNS and CDR2 SASEGT. CDR3: CASSDPGRLPGELFF. DNA of the CDR3: TGTGCCAGCAGTGATCCCGGGAGGCTTCCCGGGGAGCTGTTTTTT.

V and J are TRBV7-3 and TRBJ1-2; no definite D call. The germline V gene has CDR1 SGHTA and CDR2 FQGTGA. The CDR3 extends over 17 amino acids. Trimming shortened V by 4 bases and J by 1 base, and 19 bases separated the two germline ends. In DNA, the CDR3 is TGTGCCAGCAGCTCCCACCAGTTTCTTAGCCTTAACTATGGCTACACCTTC. Translating gives CASSSHQFLSLNYGYTF. The variable domain in full, completed from reference TRBV7-3 and TRBJ1-2, reads GAGVSQTPSNKVTEKGKYVELRCDPISGHTALYWYRQSLGQGPEFLIYFQGTGAADDSGLPNDRFFAVRPEGSVSTLKIQRTERGDSAVYLCASSSHQFLSLNYGYTFGSGTRLTVV.

The chain employs TRBV7-9 and TRBJ1-2; D unresolved. The CDR3 has 11 residues. CDR1 is SEHNR and CDR2 is FQNEAQ in the germline V gene (reference sequence). V was clipped by 7 bases and J by 8 bases, with 11 bases between them. Here the CDR3 reads CASTPPRGYTF. In nucleotides, the CDR3 is TGTGCCAGCACCCCCCCAAGAGGCTACACCTTC.

This clonotype was recorded a few times. The chain combines TRBV20-1 with TRBJ1-1; no firm D call. Germline V lookup: CDR1 DFQATT, CDR2 SNEGSKA (reference sequence). The V end was cut by 2 bases, the J end by 2 bases, with 12 bases between. This CDR3 has 14 residues. In DNA form, the CDR3 reads TGCAGTGCTAGAATGGGAGGAAGAAACACTGAAGCTTTCTTT. The encoded protein is CSARMGGRNTEAFF.